The clone carrying this T cell receptor beta chain was observed at least ten times. Its antigen is still unknown. The V gene's germline CDR1 is SEHNR and CDR2 FQNEAQ (reference sequence). V trimming: 0 bases; J trimming: 0 bases; junction bases outside the gene matches: 4. The CDR3 extends over 17 amino acids. The record originates from a study of human T cells and chemical hapten exposure. In the study overall: Weekly scalp doses of diphenylcyclopropenone were given to patients during the approximately 25-week study. Readings were taken at 6 days from patch tests that had applied 0.01% DPC to the upper back.

TCRdb recomputed calls from the RACE reads with MiXCR, one row per CDR3 protein. This sample carries 95,000 to 150,000 distinct CDR3 sequences, about 13% of them seen once, and the ten largest clones take about 3%. Indicated time point: pre-sensitization, week 0. Indicated treatment: therapeutic diphenylcyclopropenone sensitization with weekly scalp DPC. Study results and caveats: Expanded TCRs produced significantly more large CDR3 similarity clusters than controls did.

Material: whole blood, obtained in connection with sensitization to the hapten diphenylcyclopropenone (DPC). The gene calls are TRBV7-9 and TRBJ2-2; 7 positions match TRBD2. The clonotype was recovered from a woman under 30 with alopecia areata. Some clones in this sample may be carry-over from other donors' samples. CDR3 nucleotides: TGTGCCAGCAGCTTAGCGAAAGGACTAGCGAACACCGGGGAGCTGTTTTTT. Its translation: CASSLAKGLANTGELFF.